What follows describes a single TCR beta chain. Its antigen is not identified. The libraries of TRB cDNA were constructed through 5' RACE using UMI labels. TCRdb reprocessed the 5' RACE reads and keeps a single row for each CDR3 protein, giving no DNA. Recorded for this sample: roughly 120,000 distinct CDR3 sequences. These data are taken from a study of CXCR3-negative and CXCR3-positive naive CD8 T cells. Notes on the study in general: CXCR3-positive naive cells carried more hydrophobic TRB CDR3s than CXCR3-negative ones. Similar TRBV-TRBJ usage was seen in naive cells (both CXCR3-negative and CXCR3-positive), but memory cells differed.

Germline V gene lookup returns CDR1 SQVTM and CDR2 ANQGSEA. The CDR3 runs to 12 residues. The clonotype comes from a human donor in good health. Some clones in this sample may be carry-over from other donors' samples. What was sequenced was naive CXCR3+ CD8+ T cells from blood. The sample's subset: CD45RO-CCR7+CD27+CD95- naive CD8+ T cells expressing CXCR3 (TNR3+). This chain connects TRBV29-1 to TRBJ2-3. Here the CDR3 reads CSVLRLTDTQYF.